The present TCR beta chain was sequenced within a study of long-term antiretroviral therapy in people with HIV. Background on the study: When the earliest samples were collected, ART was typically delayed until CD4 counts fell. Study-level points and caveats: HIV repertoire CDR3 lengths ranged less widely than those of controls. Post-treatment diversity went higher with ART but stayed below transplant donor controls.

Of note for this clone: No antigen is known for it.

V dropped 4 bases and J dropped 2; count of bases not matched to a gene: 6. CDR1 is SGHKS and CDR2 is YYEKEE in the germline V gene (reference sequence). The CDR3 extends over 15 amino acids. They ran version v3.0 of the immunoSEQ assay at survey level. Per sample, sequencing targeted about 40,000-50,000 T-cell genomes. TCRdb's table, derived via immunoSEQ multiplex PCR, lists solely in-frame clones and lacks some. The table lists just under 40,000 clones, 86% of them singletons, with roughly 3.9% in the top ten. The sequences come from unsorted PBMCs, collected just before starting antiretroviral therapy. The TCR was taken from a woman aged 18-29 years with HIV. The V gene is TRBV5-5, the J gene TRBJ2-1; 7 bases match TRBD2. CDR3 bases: TGTGCCAGCAGCGGGGACTACCCCCCCTACAATGAGCAGTTCTTC. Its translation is CASSGDYPPYNEQFF.